A selection of T cell receptor beta chains follows, all from one sample in a study of T cell responses to AZD1222 COVID-19 vaccine. TCRdb's copy holds only in-frame clones and misses some; the assay was immunoSEQ multiplex PCR. This table holds around 120,000 clones, around 90% found once. The source was peripheral blood, collected 28 days after the second AZD1222 dose. The source is an adult who received the AZD1222 COVID-19 vaccine. Each CDR3 is given with its conserved first and last residue. Each record gives: J gene, clone size, CDR3 length, D gene, V gene, CDR3 protein, CDR3 DNA. A D gene is named only where the DNA matches it firmly. Some rows mark clone size as missing; the rest say once, few, many or name a class of expanded clone.

>TRBJ1-1|once|17|-|TRBV5-1
CASSPGGGGSLGAEAFF
TGCGCCAGCAGCCCCGGAGGCGGGGGCTCCCTTGGAGCTGAAGCTTTCTTT
>TRBJ2-2|-|15|-|TRBV4-3
CASSQDWGAGGELFF
TGCGCCAGCAGCCAAGATTGGGGGGCAGGCGGGGAGCTGTTTTTT
>TRBJ1-2|-|14|TRBD1|TRBV6-5
CASRDRTGNYGYTF
TGTGCCAGCAGAGATAGGACAGGGAACTATGGCTACACCTTC
>TRBJ2-1|-|14|TRBD2|TRBV7-2
CASSLGTSVHEQFF
TGTGCCAGCAGCTTAGGGACTAGCGTCCATGAGCAGTTCTTC
>TRBJ1-1|-|15|-|TRBV5-1
CASSKLTGQNTEAFF
TGCGCCAGCAGCAAGTTGACAGGTCAGAACACTGAAGCTTTCTTT
>TRBJ1-6|-|14|TRBD1|TRBV19
CASSSTGAGSPLHF
TGTGCCAGTAGTTCAACAGGGGCAGGTTCACCCCTCCACTTT
>TRBJ1-2|-|11|-|TRBV6-2/TRBV6-3
CASSGNEAGTF
TGTGCCAGCAGTGGGAACGAGGCGGGCACCTTC
>TRBJ1-2|-|15|-|TRBV3-1/TRBV3-2
CASSQPRGDASGYTF
TGTGCCAGCAGCCAACCCCGGGGGGACGCCTCGGGCTACACCTTC
>TRBJ1-5|-|13|-|TRBV6-2/TRBV6-3
CASSYRSNQPQHF
TGTGCCAGCAGTTACAGGTCCAATCAGCCCCAGCATTTT
>TRBJ2-3|-|11|-|TRBV2
CASLGGYTQYF
TGTGCCAGCCTAGGCGGGTATACGCAGTATTTT
>TRBJ1-5|-|14|-|TRBV6-2/TRBV6-3
CASSYSIANQPQHF
TGTGCCAGCAGTTACTCGATAGCAAATCAGCCCCAGCATTTT
>TRBJ2-2|few|12|-|TRBV6-2/TRBV6-3
CASSRATGELFF
TGTGCCAGCAGTCGGGCCACCGGGGAGCTGTTTTTT
>TRBJ1-2|-|16|TRBD1|TRBV6-1
CASSEGVGAGGYGYTF
TGTGCCAGCAGTGAAGGCGTAGGGGCAGGGGGCTATGGCTACACCTTC
>TRBJ2-2|-|14|-|TRBV5-1
CASSLRSSGGELFF
TGCGCCAGCAGCTTGAGGTCATCGGGCGGGGAGCTGTTTTTT
>TRBJ1-6|-|17|TRBD1|TRBV11-2
CASSLDRGQESGSPLHF
TGTGCCAGCAGCTTAGATCGAGGACAGGAGTCAGGGTCACCCCTCCACTTT
>TRBJ1-2|few|15|-|TRBV7-8
CASSLHLQGTGGYTF
TGTGCCAGCAGCCTACATTTACAGGGTACAGGAGGCTACACCTTC
>TRBJ2-1|once|12|-|TRBV11-2
CASSLLQTSQFF
TGTGCCAGCAGCTTATTACAGACATCACAGTTCTTC
>TRBJ2-7|-|16|-|TRBV4-3
CASSQVGRDFTYEQYF
TGCGCCAGCAGCCAAGTTGGGCGGGACTTCACCTACGAGCAGTACTTC
>TRBJ1-2|-|12|-|TRBV9
CASSPVGYGYTF
TGTGCCAGCAGCCCGGTCGGCTATGGCTACACCTTC
>TRBJ1-4|-|14|-|TRBV6-2/TRBV6-3
CASSQGPTNEKLFF
TGTGCCAGCAGCCAGGGACCGACTAATGAAAAACTGTTTTTT
>TRBJ1-1|-|14|TRBD1|TRBV3-1/TRBV3-2
CASSRTGLDTEAFF
TGTGCCAGCAGCAGGACAGGGTTGGACACTGAAGCTTTCTTT
>TRBJ2-5|-|15|TRBD2|TRBV24-1
CATSDQGLAQETQYF
TGTGCCACCAGTGACCAAGGACTAGCGCAAGAGACCCAGTACTTC
>TRBJ1-3|-|13|-|TRBV27
CASMGYSGNTIYF
TGTGCCAGCATGGGCTACTCTGGAAACACCATATATTTT
>TRBJ2-5|-|13|TRBD2|TRBV18
CASFAGVRETQYF
TGTGCCAGCTTCGCGGGGGTCCGAGAGACCCAGTACTTC
>TRBJ1-4|-|15|TRBD1|TRBV14
CASSRNRGPIEKLFF
TGTGCCAGCAGCCGAAACAGGGGCCCTATTGAAAAACTGTTTTTT
>TRBJ2-7|-|16|-|TRBV5-6
CASSLVGQDASYEQYF
TGTGCCAGCAGCTTGGTCGGGCAGGATGCCTCCTACGAGCAGTACTTC
>TRBJ1-1|-|18|-|TRBV7-3
CASSLFGPQGIGSTEAFF
TGTGCCAGCAGCTTATTCGGTCCGCAGGGGATTGGGAGTACTGAAGCTTTCTTT
>TRBJ1-1|-|13|-|TRBV12-3/TRBV12-4
CASSAGGRTEAFF
TGTGCCAGCAGTGCCGGGGGACGCACTGAAGCTTTCTTT
>TRBJ2-7|once|14|TRBD1|TRBV5-1
CASSWTGDSYEQYF
TGCGCCAGCAGCTGGACAGGGGACTCCTACGAGCAGTACTTC
>TRBJ2-1|-|17|TRBD1|TRBV14
CASSQGLPNRGYNEQFF
TGTGCCAGCAGCCAAGGCCTCCCCAACAGGGGCTACAATGAGCAGTTCTTC
>TRBJ2-7|-|13|TRBD2|TRBV9
CASSSSGGYEQYF
TGTGCCAGCAGCAGCAGCGGGGGCTACGAGCAGTACTTC
>TRBJ1-2|-|13|-|TRBV29-1
CSVPQQANYGYTF
TGCAGCGTTCCACAACAAGCTAACTATGGCTACACCTTC
>TRBJ2-5|few|15|-|TRBV11-2
CASSRRMGTEETQYF
TGTGCCAGCAGCCGGAGAATGGGGACCGAAGAGACCCAGTACTTC
>TRBJ2-2|few|16|-|TRBV5-1
CASSLYPALNTGELFF
TGCGCCAGCAGCTTGTATCCAGCGCTGAACACCGGGGAGCTGTTTTTT
>TRBJ2-1|-|16|TRBD2|TRBV5-1
CASSPRLAGANNEQFF
TGCGCCAGCAGCCCGAGACTAGCGGGGGCCAACAATGAGCAGTTCTTC
>TRBJ2-4|-|14|TRBD1|TRBV4-3
CASSQLGQGDIQYF
TGCGCCAGCAGCCAACTCGGACAGGGAGACATTCAGTACTTC
>TRBJ2-5|-|15|TRBD1|TRBV5-1
CASSRDRGRQETQYF
TGCGCCAGCAGCCGGGACAGGGGTCGCCAAGAGACCCAGTACTTC
>TRBJ2-3|few|16|-|TRBV2
CASVGFGEKGTDTQYF
TGTGCCAGCGTAGGATTCGGGGAAAAAGGCACAGATACGCAGTATTTT
>TRBJ2-1|-|15|TRBD1|TRBV6-5
CASLRRGQTYNEQFF
TGTGCCAGCCTCAGAAGGGGGCAGACCTACAATGAGCAGTTCTTC
>TRBJ1-2|-|13|-|TRBV5-8
CASSTNSPYGYTF
TGTGCCAGCAGCACAAATAGTCCGTATGGCTACACCTTC
>TRBJ1-5|once|14|-|TRBV6-1
CASREVAGVQPQHF
TGTGCCAGCAGGGAAGTTGCGGGAGTACAGCCCCAGCATTTT
>TRBJ2-1|-|15|-|TRBV6-5
CASSPTRSSYNEQFF
TGTGCCAGCAGTCCGACCAGGAGCTCCTACAATGAGCAGTTCTTC
>TRBJ2-2|-|17|-|TRBV4-2
CASSNKVEGWNTGELFF
TGTGCCAGCAGCAACAAGGTGGAGGGGTGGAACACCGGGGAGCTGTTTTTT
>TRBJ1-1|-|13|-|TRBV2
CASSRGMNTEAFF
TGTGCCAGCAGCCGGGGGATGAACACTGAAGCTTTCTTT
>TRBJ2-7|-|14|TRBD1|TRBV24-1
CATSDPGQGREQYF
TGTGCCACCAGTGACCCGGGACAGGGCAGGGAGCAGTACTTC
>TRBJ1-2|-|16|-|TRBV7-9
CASSSRGRGDHYGYTF
TGTGCCAGCAGCTCGAGGGGGAGGGGAGACCACTATGGCTACACCTTC
>TRBJ2-1|-|16|TRBD1|TRBV5-1
CASSSTGDPLYNEQFF
TGCGCCAGCAGCTCGACAGGGGACCCTTTATACAATGAGCAGTTCTTC
>TRBJ2-5|-|13|-|TRBV7-2
CASSLGLGETQYF
TGTGCCAGCAGCTTAGGGTTGGGAGAGACCCAGTACTTC
>TRBJ1-2|-|15|TRBD1|TRBV2
CASSPRTGNNYGYTF
TGTGCCAGCAGTCCGCGGACAGGGAATAACTATGGCTACACCTTC
>TRBJ1-6|-|15|-|TRBV3-1/TRBV3-2
CASSQRGSKGSPLHF
TGTGCCAGCAGCCAAAGGGGAAGTAAGGGTTCACCCCTCCACTTT
>TRBJ2-1|-|15|TRBD2|TRBV19
CASARGAGAEDEQFF
TGTGCCAGCGCCCGAGGAGCGGGGGCGGAAGATGAGCAGTTCTTC
>TRBJ1-1|-|14|-|TRBV9
CASSVGAGNTEAFF
TGTGCCAGCAGCGTAGGGGCAGGGAACACTGAAGCTTTCTTT
>TRBJ1-2|-|14|TRBD1|TRBV7-6
CASSSLRTGQGYTF
TGTGCCAGCAGCTCCCTCCGGACAGGGCAAGGCTACACCTTC